The clone carrying this T cell receptor beta chain was counted once. These data are taken from a study of control samples from healthy donors and cancer patients. The germline gives CDR1 SGHTA, CDR2 FQGTGA. CDR3 size: 13 residues. V lost 7 bases to trimming and J lost 3 bases, with 12 bases between them. The method was immunoSEQ multiplex PCR; TCRdb's version includes in-frame clones alone and lacks a portion of them. The sample lists about 170,000 clones, about 94% occurring once. This chain uses TRBV7-3 with TRBJ1-1; D may be TRBD1 (6 bases). What was sequenced was blood. The sequence was collected from a woman aged 55-75 years in good health. The CDR3 loop is CASKGQYDTEAFF. In nucleotides, the CDR3 is TGTGCCAGCAAAGGACAGTATGACACTGAAGCTTTCTTT. Full variable domain (outside the CDR3, taken from reference TRBV7-3 and TRBJ1-1): GAGVSQTPSNKVTEKGKYVELRCDPISGHTALYWYRQSLGQGPEFLIYFQGTGAADDSGLPNDRFFAVRPEGSVSTLKIQRTERGDSAVYLCASKGQYDTEAFFGQGTRLTVV.